The table lists the clone carrying this T cell receptor (beta chain) with a few counts. Its antigen is unidentified. The CDR3 spans 11 residues. This sample was included in a study of T cells after yellow fever vaccination. Using its own MiXCR run on the 5' RACE reads, TCRdb lists one record per CDR3 protein. Among under 550,000 distinct CDR3 sequences listed, 21% were seen once. Study results and caveats: Post-booster repertoires again held most primary-vaccination clones (about 96% CD4, just under 90% CD8).

The sequencing here drew on PBMCs, taken about 21 days after the first yellow fever vaccination. The TCR originated in a man in his late teens or twenties who received the YFV17D yellow fever vaccine. The chain carries TRBV21-1 and TRBJ1-2. TRBV21-1 corresponds to a pseudogene. The CDR3 sequence: CASSKIYGYTF. CDR3 nucleotide sequence: TGTGCCAGCAGCAAGATCTATGGCTACACCTTC.